This T cell receptor beta chain was sequenced in a study of blood T cell repertoires in COVID-19. The wider study: The analysed material was cDNA or gDNA that came from T cells, B-cell-depleted T cells, or PBMCs.

The table came from immunoSEQ multiplex PCR; TCRdb's copy has only in-frame clones and leaves some out. Of roughly 83,000 clones listed, about 87% are singletons. Germline lookup yields CDR1 SGHRS and CDR2 YFSETQ. CDR3 length equals 16 residues. J lost 2 bases, V lost 0 bases, and 6 bases had no gene match. This chain connects TRBV5-1 to TRBJ2-3, with 7 positions matching TRBD2. Sequences were obtained from peripheral blood. The clonotype originates from a man of 80 years or more with active or convalescent COVID-19. CDR3 sequence (DNA): TGCGCCAGCAGCTTGGCCTTGGGACTATACACAGATACGCAGTATTTT. Translating it yields CASSLALGLYTDTQYF.